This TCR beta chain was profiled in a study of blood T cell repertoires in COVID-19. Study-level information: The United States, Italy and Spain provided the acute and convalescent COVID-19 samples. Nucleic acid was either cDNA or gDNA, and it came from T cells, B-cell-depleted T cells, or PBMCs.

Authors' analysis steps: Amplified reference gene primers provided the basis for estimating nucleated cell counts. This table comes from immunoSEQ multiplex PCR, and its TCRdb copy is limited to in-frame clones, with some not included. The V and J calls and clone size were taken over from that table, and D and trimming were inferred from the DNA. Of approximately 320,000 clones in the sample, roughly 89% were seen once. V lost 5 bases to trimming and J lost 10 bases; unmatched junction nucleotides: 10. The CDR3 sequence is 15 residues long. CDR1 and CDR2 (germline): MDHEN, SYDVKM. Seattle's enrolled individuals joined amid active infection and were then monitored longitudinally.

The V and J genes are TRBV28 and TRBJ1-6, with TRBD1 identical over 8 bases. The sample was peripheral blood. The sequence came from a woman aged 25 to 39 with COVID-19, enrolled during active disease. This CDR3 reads CASSAEDRDASPLHF. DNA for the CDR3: TGTGCCAGCAGTGCGGAGGACAGGGATGCCTCACCCCTCCACTTT.